Each of the 21 T cell receptor delta chains below was sequenced from the same sample in a study of gamma-delta T cells after stem cell transplantation. TCRdb re-called the RT-PCR reads with CATT. The sample records around 2,500 delta-chain clones, 15% to 20% being singletons. Sequenced material: gamma-delta T cells. The receptors derive from a human donor. It is not recorded whose cells these are; they may come from a transplant donor.

On this clone: This sequence may be a read error, since a much larger clone differs from it by one base. The rearrangement joins TRDV2 to TRDJ3; D perhaps matches TRDD3 (6 bases). In the absence of a J gene in TCRdb, the DNA was matched to germline to assign it here. The CDR3 sequence is 20 residues long. Germline CDR1 GEAIGNYY, CDR2 EKD. The ends were cut back, 1 base at V and 0 bases at J, with 18 bases in the middle. The CDR3 region is CACDTVRGDRSSWDTRQMFF. The CDR3, as DNA: TGTGCCTGTGACACAGTACGGGGGGACCGAAGCTCCTGGGACACCCGACAGATGTTTTTC.

By frequency in the sample, this clone is large. The sample contains more than one DNA sequence encoding this CDR3. J is TRDJ1 and V is TRAV29/DV5; 7 positions match TRDD3. CDR1 and CDR2 (germline): NSMFDY, ISSIKDK. Trimming at V came to 0 bases and at J to 0 bases, leaving 17 bases not matched to a gene. The length of the CDR3 is 19 residues. CDR3 bases: TGTGCAGCAAGCGATACCCACCTGCTGGGGGTCCCGTACACCGATAAACTCATCTTT. This codes for CAASDTHLLGVPYTDKLIF.

Concerning this clone itself: Only one base separates this from a far larger clonotype, so it likely reflects a read error. Other nucleotide sequences from this sample produce the same CDR3. The chain links TRDV2 to TRDJ3, with D possibly being TRDD3 (5 bases). This CDR3 region has 16 residues. Looked up from germline, CDR1 is GEAIGNYY and CDR2 is EKD. The CDR3 region is CACDIRNSWDTRQMFF. The CDR3, as DNA: TGTGCCTGTGACATCCGGAACTCCTGGGACACCCGGCAGATGTTTTTC.

By frequency in the sample, this clone is medium-sized (0.01 to 0.1%). The chain uses TRDV3 and TRDJ3; no clear D. V was cut by 1 base and J by 2 bases, with 18 bases left in between. The CDR3 consists of 18 residues. Germline V gene lookup returns CDR1 TVYSNPD and CDR2 GDNSRS (reference sequence). The CDR3 loop is CAFTGPKDGPWDTRQMFF. CDR3 coding DNA: TGTGCCTTTACGGGGCCGAAGGACGGCCCCTGGGACACCCGACAGATGTTTTTC. The full variable domain, with the rest looked up from reference TRDV3 and TRDJ3, is CDKVTQSSPDQTVASGSEVVLLCTYDTVYSNPDLFWYRIRPDYSFQFVFYGDNSRSEGADFTQGRFSVKHILTQKAFHLVISPVRTEDSATYYCAFTGPKDGPWDTRQMFFGTGIKLFVEP.

A few counts support this clone. Possible read error: a much larger clone is one base away. The chain carries TRDV2 and TRDJ2; 11 bases map to TRDD3. Unmatched junction bases numbered 2, after V lost 5 bases and J lost 1 base. This CDR3 comprises 15 residues. Per the germline V gene, CDR1 is GEAIGNYY and CDR2 is EKD. CDR3 DNA: TGTGCCTGTGGCACTGGGGGATATTTGACAGCACAACTCTTCTTT. Amino acid sequence: CACGTGGYLTAQLFF.

There are a few counts of this clone. A much larger clone differs from this one at a single base, so this may be a read error. This specimen includes other DNA sequences encoding the same CDR3. This sequence joins TRDV2 and TRDJ2; the match to TRDD3 covers 7 bases. The CDR3 extends over 16 amino acids. Looked up from germline, CDR1 is GEAIGNYY and CDR2 is EKD. The V segment lost 4 bases and the J segment 2 bases; nucleotides outside the gene matches: 9. CDR3 sequence reads: CACDGWGGSLTAQLFF. CDR3 nucleotides: TGTGCCTGTGATGGCTGGGGGGGATCCTTGACAGCACAACTCTTCTTT.

This chain joins TRDV1 and TRDJ1, with 10 nucleotides matching TRDD3. V shed 4 bases and J 7 bases; nucleotides not matched to a gene: 24. Germline-derived CDR1 and CDR2 are TSWWSYY and QGS. The CDR3 contains 20 residues. The DNA for the CDR3 is TGTGCTCTTGGGGGGCCCCCCTTCCTAGAGGACTGGGGGATTATGGGTAAACTCATCTTT. Its translation: CALGGPPFLEDWGIMGKLIF.

This clone showed up just a few times. V and J are TRDV2 and TRDJ3, with D possibly matching TRDD3 (6 bases). The CDR3 spans 19 residues. V gave up 0 bases and J gave up 6 bases, with 20 bases separating them. In germline, CDR1 is GEAIGNYY, CDR2 EKD. The CDR3 nucleotides read TGTGCCTGTGACACCTTGGGGGCCCGAGTCCCCTTGGACACCCGACAGATGTTTTTC. Its protein product is CACDTLGARVPLDTRQMFF.

By share, this clone counts as medium-sized. The gene calls are TRDV1 and TRDJ2; D is perhaps TRDD2 (7 bases). The CDR3 runs to 23 residues. Germline CDR1 and CDR2: TSWWSYY and QGS. With 2 bases removed from V and 0 bases from J, the gap between germline ends came to 31 bases. CDR3 in amino acids: CALGEKGRFLSRLGEALTAQLFF. The CDR3 DNA reads TGTGCTCTTGGGGAAAAAGGTCGCTTCCTATCACGACTGGGAGAGGCTTTGACAGCACAACTCTTCTTT.

This chain links TRDV1 with TRDJ3, with 8 bases identical to TRDD3. Germline CDR1 and CDR2: TSWWSYY and QGS. V gave up 2 bases and J gave up 0 bases; unmatched junction bases: 6. The CDR3 is 19 residues long. CDR3 residues: CALGEGGDTRSWDTRQMFF. The CDR3 nucleotides read TGTGCTCTTGGGGAAGGCGGGGATACCCGCTCCTGGGACACCCGACAGATGTTTTTC.

CDR3 region: CALGEPLRIEGWTHADKLIF. Written as DNA, the CDR3 is TGTGCTCTTGGGGAACCTCTGCGTATCGAAGGGTGGACTCACGCCGATAAACTCATCTTT. The chain combines TRDV1 with TRDJ1; D gene uncertain. CDR3 length equals 20 residues. Germline CDR1 TSWWSYY, CDR2 QGS. V was shortened by 1 base and J by 3 bases, with 27 bases between the two germline ends.

The chain links TRDV3 to TRDJ3, with 9 bases fitting TRDD3. Per the germline V gene, CDR1 is TVYSNPD and CDR2 is GDNSRS (reference sequence). The CDR3 runs to 20 residues. V lost 2 bases, J lost 0 bases, and 14 bases stayed unmatched. Written as DNA, the CDR3 is TGTGCCTTTGTTGAGTACTGGGGGAGTGTTAGCTCCTGGGACACCCGACAGATGTTTTTC. Protein: CAFVEYWGSVSSWDTRQMFF.

Of note for this clone: This may be a read error, as it is one base from a much larger clone. For the J gene the call is TRDJ3; the V gene lacks a call; no check of the table's D call, TRDD3, against the DNA was made. This CDR3 region has 19 residues. Here the CDR3 reads CACDTVLWGSSSDTRQMFF. CDR3 nucleotides: TGTGCCTGTGACACCGTACTCTGGGGGAGCTCCTCGGACACCCGACAGATGTTTTTC.

On this clone: A much larger clone differs by one base, so this may be a read error. This sequence joins TRDV2 and TRDJ2; 12 nucleotides align to TRDD3. TCRdb records no J gene; here it was assigned by comparing the DNA to germline. CDR3 length: 18 amino acids. V was pared by 4 bases and J by 0 bases, with 8 bases of the junction left unmatched. Germline loops: CDR1 GEAIGNYY, CDR2 EKD. As DNA, the CDR3 is TGTGCCTGTGATAGCGGACTGGGGGATACAGCTTTGACAGCACAACTCTTCTTT. Residues: CACDSGLGDTALTAQLFF.

Points on this clone: A single base separates this from a much larger clone, so it may be a read error. The CDR3 DNA reads as TGTGCTCTTGGGTCGTTTCCTAACCCCTGGGAGGATAACCTTTTGACAGCGCAACTCTTCTTT. This sequence encodes CALGSFPNPWEDNLLTAQLFF. The chain links TRDV1 to TRDJ2, with D possibly matching TRDD2 (6 bases). The J gene is not listed in TCRdb, so it was assigned here from a DNA match to germline. The CDR3 loop spans 21 amino acids. CDR1 is TSWWSYY and CDR2 is QGS in the germline V gene.

This clone was observed a handful of times. This sequence joins TRDV3 and TRDJ3, with 12 bases identical to TRDD3. Trimming cost V 1 base and J 0 bases; bases outside gene matches: 13. Germline-derived CDR1 and CDR2 are TVYSNPD and GDNSRS (reference sequence). The CDR3 contains 21 residues. DNA of the CDR3: TGTGCCTTTACTGGGGGATACGCAGTAAGGGAACGCTCCTGGGACACCCGACAGATGTTTTTC. It specifies CAFTGGYAVRERSWDTRQMFF.

The chain joins TRDV3 to TRDJ1; no clear D. Germline V gene sequence: CDR1 TVYSNPD, CDR2 GDNSRS (reference sequence). This CDR3 contains 15 residues. Between the trimmed V and J ends, which lost 4 bases and 1 base, there was a span of 19 bases. Written as DNA, the CDR3 is TGTGCCTCCGCTCCGTTAACCGCGTGCACCGATAAACTCATCTTT. It specifies CASAPLTACTDKLIF. Full variable domain (remainder filled in from reference TRDV3 and TRDJ1): CDKVTQSSPDQTVASGSEVVLLCTYDTVYSNPDLFWYRIRPDYSFQFVFYGDNSRSEGADFTQGRFSVKHILTQKAFHLVISPVRTEDSATYYCASAPLTACTDKLIFGKGTRVTVEP.

In regard to this clone: Given a much more abundant clone one base away, this may be a read error. J is TRDJ2 and V is TRDV2; 8 bases are a match to TRDD3. Germline V CDR1 and CDR2: GEAIGNYY, EKD. The CDR3 sequence is 24 residues long. The CDR3 region is CAYDRRRRLPHILGVIRLTAQLFF. In nucleotides, the CDR3 is TGTGCCTATGACCGTAGGCGTCGCCTCCCCCATATACTGGGGGTTATTCGCTTGACAGCACAACTCTTCTTT.

This clone was observed a handful of times. This may be a read error: a much more frequent sequence differs by one nucleotide. Other DNA sequences in the same sample also yield this CDR3. The chain employs TRDV2 and TRDJ2; TRDD3 might be the D (7 bases). CDR3 size: 18 residues. The V gene lost 4 bases and the J gene lost 8 bases, with 28 bases spanning the gap. Germline-derived CDR1 and CDR2 are GEAIGNYY and EKD. The CDR3 loop reads CACDTFPLRTGDRAQLFF. Here the CDR3 DNA reads TGTGCCTGTGATACCTTCCCTCTCCGTACTGGGGATAGGGCACAACTCTTCTTT.

This clone counts as medium-sized. This chain uses TRDV1 with TRDJ1, with 11 bases fitting TRDD3. The CDR3 has 20 amino acids. Trimming cost V 1 base and J 1 base; bases outside gene matches: 14. Germline CDR1 TSWWSYY, CDR2 QGS. The CDR3 is CALGERGLPYWGIGTDKLIF. CDR3 coding DNA: TGTGCTCTTGGGGAACGCGGACTACCCTACTGGGGGATAGGCACCGATAAACTCATCTTT.

Worth noting for this clone: A far larger clone is just one base off, so this is likely a read error. The chain combines TRDV2 with TRDJ3; 9 bases map to TRDD3. The CDR3 extends over 16 amino acids. Germline CDR1 GEAIGNYY, CDR2 EKD. This CDR3 is CARDWGSSWDTRQMFF. The CDR3, as DNA: TGTGCCCGTGACTGGGGGAGCTCCTGGGACACCCGACAGATGTTTTTC.